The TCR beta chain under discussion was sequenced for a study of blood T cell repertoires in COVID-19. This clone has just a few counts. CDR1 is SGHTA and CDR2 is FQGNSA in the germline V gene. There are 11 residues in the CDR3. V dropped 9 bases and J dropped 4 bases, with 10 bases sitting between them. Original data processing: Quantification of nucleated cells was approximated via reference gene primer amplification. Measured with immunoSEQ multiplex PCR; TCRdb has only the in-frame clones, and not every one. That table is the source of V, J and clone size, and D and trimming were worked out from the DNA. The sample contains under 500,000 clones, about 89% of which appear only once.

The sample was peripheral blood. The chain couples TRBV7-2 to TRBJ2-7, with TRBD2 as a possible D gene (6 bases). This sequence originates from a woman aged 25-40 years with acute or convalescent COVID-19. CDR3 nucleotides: TGTGCCAGTACCGGGGGTTACGAGCAGTACTTC. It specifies CASTGGYEQYF.